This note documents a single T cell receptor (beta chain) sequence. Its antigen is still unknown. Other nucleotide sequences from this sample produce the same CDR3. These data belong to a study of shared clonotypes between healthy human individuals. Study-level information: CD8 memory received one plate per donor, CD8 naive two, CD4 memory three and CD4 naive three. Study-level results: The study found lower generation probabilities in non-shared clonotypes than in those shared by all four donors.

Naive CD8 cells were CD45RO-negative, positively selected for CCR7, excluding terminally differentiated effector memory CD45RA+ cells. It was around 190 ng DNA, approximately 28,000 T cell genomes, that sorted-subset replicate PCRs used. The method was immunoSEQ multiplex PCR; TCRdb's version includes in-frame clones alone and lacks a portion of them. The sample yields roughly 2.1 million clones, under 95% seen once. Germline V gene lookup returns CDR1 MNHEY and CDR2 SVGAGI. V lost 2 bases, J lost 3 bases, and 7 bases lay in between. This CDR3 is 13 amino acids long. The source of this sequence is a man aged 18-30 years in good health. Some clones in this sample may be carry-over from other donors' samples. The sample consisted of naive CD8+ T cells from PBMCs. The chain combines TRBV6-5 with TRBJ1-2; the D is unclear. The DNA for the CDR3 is TGTGCCAGCAGTTACGCTGGGGACTATGGCTACACCTTC. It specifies CASSYAGDYGYTF.